What follows are 14 T cell receptor beta chains derived from one specimen sequenced in a study of patients with pleural tuberculosis. TCRdb independently ran MiXCR on the reads; one entry per CDR3 protein. The sample lists about 50,000 distinct CDR3 sequences, about 7.9% occurring once. These TCRs come from a human donor with pleural tuberculosis.

In its sample, this clonotype was seen many times. This rearrangement joins TRBV4-1 to TRBJ2-3; 10 bases are a match to TRBD2. This CDR3 spans 17 amino acids. The V and J ends lost 4 bases and 1 base, in that order; junction bases with no gene match: 8. Germline V lookup: CDR1 MGHRA, CDR2 YSYEKL. The CDR3, as DNA: TGCGCCAGCAGCCTCCCTTCCGGGACTAGCGGCACAGATACGCAGTATTTT. This gives the protein CASSLPSGTSGTDTQYF.

This clonotype was detected ten times or more. Here the CDR3 reads CASSLVPGAGNEQFF. The CDR3 DNA reads TGTGCCAGCAGCTTAGTTCCGGGGGCGGGAAATGAGCAGTTCTTC. The genes are TRBV11-2 and TRBJ2-1; D might be TRBD1 or TRBD2, each matching 6 bases. The germline gives CDR1 SGHAT, CDR2 FQNNGV. The V gene lost 1 base and the J gene lost 7 bases, with 14 bases spanning the gap. CDR3 length equals 15 residues. The full variable domain, in which reference TRBV11-2 and TRBJ2-1 provide the parts outside the CDR3, is EAGVAQSPRYKIIEKRQSVAFWCNPISGHATLYWYQQILGQGPKLLIQFQNNGVVDDSQLPKDRFSAERLKGVDSTLKIQPAKLEDSAVYLCASSLVPGAGNEQFFGPGTRLTVL.

This clonotype was seen a few times. V is TRBV12-3 or TRBV12-4 and J is TRBJ2-7; TRBD1 is a possible D gene (6 bases). The V and J ends lost 6 bases and 5 bases respectively, with 11 bases between them. This CDR3 has 12 residues. The CDR3 sequence: CASRPQGHEQYF. In DNA, the CDR3 is TGTGCCAGCAGACCACAGGGCCACGAGCAGTACTTC.

Ten or more counts support this clonotype. The chain employs TRBV20-1 and TRBJ2-1; a possible D gene is TRBD2 (5 bases). CDR1 is DFQATT and CDR2 is SNEGSKA in the germline V gene (reference sequence). The V gene lost 2 bases and the J gene lost 3 bases, with 11 bases spanning the gap. The CDR3 totals 14 residues. The CDR3 DNA reads as TGCAGTGCTAGAAAGCGGACCCTCTACAATGAGCAGTTCTTC. Amino acids: CSARKRTLYNEQFF.

This clonotype was seen ten or more times. The chain carries TRBV2 and TRBJ1-2, with D perhaps matching TRBD1 (6 bases). The CDR3 contains 14 residues. Germline V gene lookup returns CDR1 SNHLY and CDR2 FYNNEI. Trimming took off 2 bases at V and 7 bases at J, with 14 bases between the two ends. CDR3 sequence: CASSELGGVFGYTF. The DNA for the CDR3 is TGTGCCAGCAGTGAACTAGGGGGGGTTTTTGGCTACACCTTC.

This clonotype was observed at least ten times. The V gene is TRBV14, the J gene TRBJ1-5; D is uncertain. Germline CDR1 SGHDN, CDR2 FVKESK. The V and J ends lost 2 bases and 4 bases respectively, with 6 bases between them. There are 13 residues in the CDR3. DNA for the CDR3: TGTGCCAGCAGCCAAAACTTTAATCAGCCCCAGCATTTT. This sequence encodes CASSQNFNQPQHF.

At least ten counts were recorded for this clonotype. The chain combines TRBV20-1 with TRBJ1-6; tentative D call: TRBD1 (5 bases). Germline V lookup: CDR1 DFQATT, CDR2 SNEGSKA (reference sequence). Trimming took 4 bases from V and 7 from J, leaving 11 bases between them. The CDR3 has 13 amino acids. CDR3 protein: CSATQGGNSPLHF. In DNA form, the CDR3 reads TGCAGTGCTACCCAGGGCGGCAATTCACCCCTCCACTTT.

This clonotype was seen at least ten times. The V and J genes are TRBV3-1 and TRBJ2-3; D remains unclear. V was clipped by 2 bases and J by 6 bases, with 9 bases between them. CDR1 LGHDT and CDR2 YNNKEL come from the germline V gene (reference sequence). CDR3 length equals 13 residues. CDR3 protein: CASSQKGADTQYF. In DNA, the CDR3 is TGTGCCAGCAGCCAAAAAGGAGCCGATACGCAGTATTTT.

This clonotype appeared many times. The rearrangement links TRBV20-1 to TRBJ2-1; either TRBD1 or TRBD2 may supply D (5 bases each). The V end lost 3 bases, the J end lost 2 bases, and 11 bases lay between the germline ends. The CDR3 has 14 residues. Looked up from germline, CDR1 is DFQATT and CDR2 is SNEGSKA (reference sequence). The CDR3 nucleotides read TGCAGTGCTAGTGGTGGGGACCCCTACAATGAGCAGTTCTTC. It codes for CSASGGDPYNEQFF.

This clonotype was detected ten times or more. The rearrangement uses TRBV28 and TRBJ2-1; D unclear. V was pared by 4 bases and J by 15 bases, with 10 bases between. Germline CDR1 and CDR2: MDHEN and SYDVKM. There are 10 residues in the CDR3. DNA of the CDR3: TGTGCCAGCAGTTCCCACTCGTGGTTCTTC. It codes for CASSSHSWFF. The complete variable domain, with remaining parts taken from reference TRBV28 and TRBJ2-1, reads DVKVTQSSRYLVKRTGEKVFLECVQDMDHENMFWYRQDPGLGLRLIYFSYDVKMKEKGDIPEGYSVSREKKERFSLILESASTNQTSMYLCASSSHSWFFGPGTRLTVL.

This clonotype was picked up many times. The V call is TRBV7-6, the J call TRBJ1-3; 9 nucleotides agree with TRBD1. Trimming removed 5 bases from V and 0 bases from J; junction bases left unmatched: 2. CDR3 length equals 15 residues. The germline CDR1 and CDR2 sequences are SGHVS and FNYEAQ. CDR3 residues: CASSQGQGSGNTIYF. CDR3 bases: TGTGCCAGCAGCCAGGGACAGGGCTCTGGAAACACCATATATTTT.

This clonotype was seen at least ten times. V is TRBV12-3 or TRBV12-4 and J is TRBJ2-1; the D is unclear. This CDR3 comprises 12 residues. V lost 6 bases and J 7 bases, leaving 10 bases between the germline ends. CDR3 sequence: CASSYSMNEQFF. The CDR3 nucleotides read TGTGCCAGCAGCTACAGTATGAATGAGCAGTTCTTC.

The V and J genes are TRBV5-4 and TRBJ2-3; 14 bases match TRBD2. CDR3 length: 13 residues. Trimming cost V 3 bases and J 11 bases; bases outside gene matches: 2. The V gene's germline CDR1 is SGHNT and CDR2 YYREEE (reference sequence). The CDR3 DNA follows: TGTGCCAGCAGCTCCGGACTAGCGGGAGGGCAGTATTTT. This encodes CASSSGLAGGQYF.

This clonotype has more than one count but fewer than ten. This rearrangement joins TRBV12-5 to TRBJ2-5; the match to TRBD1 covers 8 bases. Germline assignment: CDR1 LGHNT and CDR2 FRNRAP. The CDR3 covers 15 residues. Trimming cost V 6 bases and J 3 bases; bases outside gene matches: 9. Here the CDR3 DNA reads TGTGCTAGTGGCGTAAGACAGGGGAAGGAAGAGACCCAGTACTTC. Residues: CASGVRQGKEETQYF.